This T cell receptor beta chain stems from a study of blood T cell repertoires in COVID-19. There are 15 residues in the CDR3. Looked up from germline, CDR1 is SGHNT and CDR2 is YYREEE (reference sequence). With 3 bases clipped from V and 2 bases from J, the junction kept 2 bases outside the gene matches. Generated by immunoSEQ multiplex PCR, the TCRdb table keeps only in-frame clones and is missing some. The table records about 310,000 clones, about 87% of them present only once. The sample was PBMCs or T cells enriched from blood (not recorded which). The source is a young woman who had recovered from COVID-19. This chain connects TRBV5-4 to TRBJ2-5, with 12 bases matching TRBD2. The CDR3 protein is CASSSGTSGQETQYF. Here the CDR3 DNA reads TGTGCCAGCAGCTCAGGGACTAGCGGGCAAGAGACCCAGTACTTC.